This T cell receptor beta chain was obtained from a study of cytomegalovirus exposure and HLA in healthy donors. Overall study findings and caveats: The listing of 150 to 200 TCR beta chains classed them as cytomegalovirus-associated. A few chains linked to CMV were shown in vitro to be specific for CMV antigens. Serostatus for CMV was the only available immune exposure information.

On this clone itself: Its antigen is not known.

In the PCR, 60 Vbeta and 13 Jbeta primers were used. Profiled with immunoSEQ multiplex PCR; TCRdb holds only in-frame clones, not every one. The sample carries about 220,000 clones, 82% recorded once. The J segment lost 5 bases and the V segment lost 3 bases, leaving 1 base of the junction unmatched. Germline assignment: CDR1 SGHRS and CDR2 YFSETQ. CDR3 length: 14 residues. This receptor was taken from a woman between 35 and 50 years old in good health and CMV-seropositive. The V and J genes are TRBV5-1 and TRBJ1-4; 10 nucleotides line up with TRBD1. Sequencing was carried out using PBMCs. The CDR3 region has the DNA TGCGCCAGCAGCTCGGGACAGGGGAATGAAAAACTGTTTTTT. Translating it yields CASSSGQGNEKLFF.